This passage covers 5 T cell receptor beta chains from one sample sequenced in a study of T cells in tuberculosis. The method was immunoSEQ multiplex PCR; TCRdb's version includes in-frame clones alone and lacks a portion of them. The table has 30,000 or so clones, around 90% seen once. The sequenced sample was PBMCs. These TCRs come from a donor between 10 and 35 years old with latent tuberculosis or without tuberculosis infection.

The chain is built from TRBV4-1 and TRBJ2-3, with 8 bases matching TRBD1. From germline, CDR1 is MGHRA and CDR2 YSYEKL. V trimming: 1 base; J trimming: 5 bases; junction bases outside the gene matches: 11. The CDR3 covers 17 residues. CDR3 residues: CASSQGRARGPGDTQYF. The CDR3 coding sequence is TGCGCCAGCAGCCAAGGGAGGGCCAGGGGGCCTGGAGATACGCAGTATTTT.

This clone was detected only once. The V and J genes are TRBV5-5 and TRBJ2-7, with 7 bases identical to TRBD1. The CDR3 covers 15 residues. Per germline, CDR1 SGHKS and CDR2 YYEKEE (reference sequence). Trimming cost V 0 bases and J 0 bases; bases outside gene matches: 3. Here the CDR3 reads CASSLDRGSSYEQYF. CDR3 nucleotides: TGTGCCAGCAGCTTGGACAGGGGTTCCTCCTACGAGCAGTACTTC.

The chain has TRBV7-9 and TRBJ2-7; D not certain. The ends were cut back, 5 bases at V and 6 bases at J, with 14 bases in the middle. The CDR3 runs to 13 residues. Germline values: CDR1 SEHNR, CDR2 FQNEAQ (reference sequence). The CDR3 here is CASSVSVLGEQYF. CDR3 coding DNA: TGTGCCAGCAGCGTGTCTGTCCTAGGCGAGCAGTACTTC.

This clone was picked up one time. The chain combines TRBV15 with TRBJ1-4; D call uncertain. V was cut by 2 bases and J by 3 bases, with 10 bases left in between. The CDR3 runs to 15 residues. Germline values: CDR1 LNHNV, CDR2 YYDKDF (reference sequence). The CDR3: CATSRKGGSNEKLFF. The CDR3 DNA is TGTGCCACCAGCAGAAAGGGAGGTTCTAATGAAAAACTGTTTTTT. The full variable domain, completed using reference TRBV15 and TRBJ1-4, is DAMVIQNPRYQVTQFGKPVTLSCSQTLNHNVMYWYQQKSSQAPKLLFHYYDKDFNNEADTPDNFQSRRPNTSFCFLDIRSPGLGDTAMYLCATSRKGGSNEKLFFGSGTQLSVL.

The genes are TRBV7-2 and TRBJ2-5, with a weak D call TRBD1 (6 bases). The CDR3 spans 11 residues. Germline CDR1 is SGHTA and CDR2 is FQGNSA. Trimming cost V 5 bases and J 13 bases, with 14 bases left between them. CDR3 bases: TGTGCCAGCAGCCATCCAGGGGAGAGGTACTTC. Translated: CASSHPGERYF.